This T cell receptor (beta chain) is drawn from a study of blood T cell repertoires in COVID-19. Study background: The origin of the acute and convalescent COVID-19 samples was the United States, Italy and Spain. PBMCs, B-cell-depleted T cells, or T cells provided the cDNA or gDNA that made up the material.

The CDR3 extends over 17 amino acids. The germline V and J ends were trimmed by 3 bases and 0 bases, with 16 bases remaining between them. Germline values: CDR1 SGHAT, CDR2 FQNNGV. Authors' processing steps: How many nucleated cells were present was estimated from reference gene primer amplification. The method was immunoSEQ multiplex PCR; TCRdb's version includes in-frame clones alone and lacks a portion of them. V, J and clone size were drawn from that table, and D and trimming were deduced from the DNA. The repertoire has just over 300,000 clones, over 85% of them found once; the top ten carry 1.5% to 2%.

This receptor was identified in a woman under 40 with COVID-19, enrolled during active disease. The rearrangement joins TRBV11-2 to TRBJ2-3; TRBD1 might be the D (6 bases). The sequenced sample consisted of peripheral blood. The CDR3 nucleotides read TGTGCCAGCAGCTTCAGACCGGACAGCTTAAGCACAGATACGCAGTATTTT. Translating it yields CASSFRPDSLSTDTQYF.